The clone carrying this T cell receptor beta chain has a count of ten or more. Its target is unknown. Patients had received no treatment of any kind before thyroid surgery. Authors' analysis steps: The distant-metastasis classifier for papillary thyroid cancer was built from CDR3 differences across clinicopathological groups. MiXCR re-clonotyped the PCR reads for TCRdb. These V and J calls are TCRdb output, not the study's own analysis. Among under 15,000 clones, under 30% were seen once, and the ten largest hold over 15%. The data originate from a study of metastatic and nonmetastatic thyroid tumors. Study-level background: Malignant and benign thyroid patients had repertoires compared in peripheral blood and tumor or nodule tissue.

Study-level results: In both blood and tumor samples, TCR beta diversity was reported significantly higher for malignant than benign nodules.

This CDR3 spans 13 amino acids. CDR1 is SGHAT and CDR2 is FQNNGV in the germline V gene. The V segment lost 5 bases and the J segment 4 bases; nucleotides outside the gene matches: 4. The V call is TRBV11-2, the J call TRBJ2-7; 8 nucleotides match TRBD2. Source material: tumor tissue. The source of this sequence is a female donor with papillary thyroid cancer or a benign thyroid nodule (not recorded which). Some clones in this sample may be carry-over from other donors' samples. CDR3 in DNA: TGTGCCAGCAGCCGGGAGGGGGTATACGAGCAGTACTTC. It yields the protein CASSREGVYEQYF.